The rows below give T cell receptor beta chains drawn from one sample of a study of blood T cell repertoires in COVID-19. The repertoire was sequenced with immunoSEQ multiplex PCR; TCRdb's copy has only in-frame clones and lacks some. The sample has fewer than 700,000 clones; about 89% are singletons. The sample taken for sequencing was peripheral blood. The receptor set was obtained from a woman in her fifties or sixties with COVID-19, enrolled during active disease. Each CDR3 is given with its conserved first and last residue.

J	V	CDR3
TRBJ2-7	TRBV6-5	CASRETASYEQYF
TRBJ2-7	TRBV7-3	CASSLAASGGYEQYF
TRBJ2-2	TRBV2	CASSESRNTGELFF
TRBJ2-7	TRBV11-2	CASSSLTSGTYEQYF
TRBJ1-3	TRBV11-1	CASSGDRSGNTIYF
TRBJ2-2	TRBV7-3	CASSLQGTDTGELFF
TRBJ2-5	TRBV27	CASSSSETQYF
TRBJ1-6	TRBV5-1	CASSLRTGGFSSPLHF
TRBJ1-3	TRBV9	CASSRTDYSGNTIYF
TRBJ1-2	TRBV30	CAWSAGTGNYGYTF
TRBJ1-1	TRBV5-1	CASSSIGGNTEAFF
TRBJ1-3	TRBV6-6	CASSFGTPGNTIYF
TRBJ1-1	TRBV5-1	CASSRQGPVAEAFF
TRBJ2-1	TRBV5-1	CASSPDSNEQFF
TRBJ1-2	TRBV28	CASSPRPPRGYTF
TRBJ2-7	TRBV5-1	CASRASSYEQYF
TRBJ1-1	TRBV15	CATSRDYSGGTEAFF
TRBJ1-3	TRBV5-5	CASSLDPPGGGNTIYF
TRBJ2-7	TRBV5-1	CASSSQRGDYEQYF